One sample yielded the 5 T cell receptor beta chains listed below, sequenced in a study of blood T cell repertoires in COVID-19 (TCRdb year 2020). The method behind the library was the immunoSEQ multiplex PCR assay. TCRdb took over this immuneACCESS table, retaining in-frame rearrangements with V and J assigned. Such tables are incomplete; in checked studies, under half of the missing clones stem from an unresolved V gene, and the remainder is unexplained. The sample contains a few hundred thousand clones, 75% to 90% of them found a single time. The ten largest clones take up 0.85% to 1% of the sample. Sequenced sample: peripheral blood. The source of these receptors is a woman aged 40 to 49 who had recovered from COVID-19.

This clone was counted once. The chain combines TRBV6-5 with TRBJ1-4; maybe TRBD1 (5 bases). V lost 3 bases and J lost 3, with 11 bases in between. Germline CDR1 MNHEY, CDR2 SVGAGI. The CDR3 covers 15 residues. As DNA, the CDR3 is TGTGCCAGCAGTTATTGGGGCACCGCTAATGAAAAACTGTTTTTT. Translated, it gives CASSYWGTANEKLFF.

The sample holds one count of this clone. As DNA, the CDR3 is TGTGCCAGCAGTGAAATCAGGACCTACGAGCAGTACTTC. It yields the protein CASSEIRTYEQYF. This rearrangement joins TRBV6-1 to TRBJ2-7; D is unclear. From germline, CDR1 is MNHNS and CDR2 SASEGT. V was clipped by 2 bases and J by 2 bases, with 7 bases between them. The CDR3 length is 13 residues.

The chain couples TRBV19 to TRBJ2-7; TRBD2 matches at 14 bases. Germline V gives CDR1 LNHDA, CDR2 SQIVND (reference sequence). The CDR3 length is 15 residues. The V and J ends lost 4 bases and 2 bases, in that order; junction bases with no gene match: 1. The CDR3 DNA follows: TGTGCCAGTAGTACGACTAGCGGGAGGGCCTACGAGCAGTACTTC. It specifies CASSTTSGRAYEQYF.

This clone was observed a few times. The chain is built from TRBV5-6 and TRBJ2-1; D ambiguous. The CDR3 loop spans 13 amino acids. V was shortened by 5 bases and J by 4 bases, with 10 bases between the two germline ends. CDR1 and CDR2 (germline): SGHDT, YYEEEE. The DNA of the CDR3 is TGTGCCAGCAGTTTTGACTCGTACAATGAGCAGTTCTTC. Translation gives CASSFDSYNEQFF.

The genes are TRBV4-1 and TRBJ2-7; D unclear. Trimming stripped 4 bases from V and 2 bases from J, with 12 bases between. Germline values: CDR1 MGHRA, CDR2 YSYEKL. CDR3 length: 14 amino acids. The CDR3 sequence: CASSLPGVAYEQYF. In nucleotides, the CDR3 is TGCGCCAGCAGCCTTCCCGGTGTGGCCTACGAGCAGTACTTC.